The clone carrying this TCR beta chain occurred a few times. The length of the CDR3 is 13 residues. In germline, CDR1 is DFQATT, CDR2 SNEGSKA (reference sequence). V lost 1 base, J lost 3 bases, and 9 bases lay in between. Individual cDNA molecules had unique molecular identifiers attached to them by the library. In TCRdb, the RACE reads were re-called with MiXCR into one record per CDR3 protein. The sample has 380,000 or so distinct CDR3 sequences; 5.5% are singletons. The data were obtained in a study of human T cells and chemical hapten exposure. Study as a whole: For sensitization, 2% DPC was applied to a 2 cm by 2 cm patch of upper inner arm skin. The scalp of each patient received a weekly diphenylcyclopropenone dose for the full roughly 24-week study.

Indicated time point: pre-sensitization, week 0. Treatment specified: therapeutic diphenylcyclopropenone sensitization with weekly scalp DPC. The drawing of blood occurred before each patch test was applied. The TCR comes from a woman aged 18 to 35 with alopecia areata. Some clones in this sample may be carry-over from other donors' samples. The specimen comprised whole blood, sampled in connection with sensitization to the hapten diphenylcyclopropenone (DPC). The chain joins TRBV20-1 to TRBJ2-5; D is possibly TRBD1 or TRBD2 (5 bases each). The CDR3 DNA reads TGCAGTGCTAGAGCGGGACCGGAAGAGACCCAGTACTTC. Translated, it gives CSARAGPEETQYF.